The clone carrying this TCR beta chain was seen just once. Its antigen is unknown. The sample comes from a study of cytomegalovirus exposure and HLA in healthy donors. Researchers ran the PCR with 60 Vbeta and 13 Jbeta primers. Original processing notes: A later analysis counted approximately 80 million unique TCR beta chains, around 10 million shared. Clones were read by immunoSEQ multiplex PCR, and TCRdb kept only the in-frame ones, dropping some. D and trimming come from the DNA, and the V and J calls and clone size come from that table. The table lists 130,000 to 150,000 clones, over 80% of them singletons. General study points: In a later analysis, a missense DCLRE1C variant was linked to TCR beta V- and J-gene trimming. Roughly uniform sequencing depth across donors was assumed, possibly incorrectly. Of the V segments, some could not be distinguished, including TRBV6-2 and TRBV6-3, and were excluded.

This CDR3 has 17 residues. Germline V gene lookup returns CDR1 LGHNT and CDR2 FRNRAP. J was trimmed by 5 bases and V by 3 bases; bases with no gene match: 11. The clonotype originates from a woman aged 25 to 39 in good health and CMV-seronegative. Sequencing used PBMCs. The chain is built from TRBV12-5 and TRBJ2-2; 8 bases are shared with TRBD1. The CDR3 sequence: CASGLLTGEVGTGELFF. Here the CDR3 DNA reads TGTGCTAGTGGTTTATTGACAGGGGAGGTTGGTACCGGGGAGCTGTTTTTT.